This entry features one TCR beta chain sequence. This record comes from a study of blood T cell repertoires in COVID-19. The wider study: Samples taken during acute and convalescent COVID-19 were collected in the United States, Italy and Spain. From T cells, B-cell-depleted T cells, or PBMCs came the material, which was cDNA or gDNA.

There are 12 residues in the CDR3. V gave up 3 bases and J gave up 6 bases, with 7 bases separating them. Germline CDR1 reads SGDLS; CDR2 reads YYNGEE. Followed longitudinally, the Seattle patients had been enrolled during active infection. Sequencing used immunoSEQ multiplex PCR; TCRdb keeps in-frame clones, though not all of them. The table includes about 300,000 clones, around 84% detected once. The source is a human donor with COVID-19, enrolled during active disease. The donor label of this sample is uncertain. This chain joins TRBV9 and TRBJ2-4; perhaps TRBD1 as D (5 bases). Sequenced material: peripheral blood. The CDR3 DNA reads TGTGCCAGCAGCGCCCAGGGAAACATTCAGTACTTC. Its translation is CASSAQGNIQYF.